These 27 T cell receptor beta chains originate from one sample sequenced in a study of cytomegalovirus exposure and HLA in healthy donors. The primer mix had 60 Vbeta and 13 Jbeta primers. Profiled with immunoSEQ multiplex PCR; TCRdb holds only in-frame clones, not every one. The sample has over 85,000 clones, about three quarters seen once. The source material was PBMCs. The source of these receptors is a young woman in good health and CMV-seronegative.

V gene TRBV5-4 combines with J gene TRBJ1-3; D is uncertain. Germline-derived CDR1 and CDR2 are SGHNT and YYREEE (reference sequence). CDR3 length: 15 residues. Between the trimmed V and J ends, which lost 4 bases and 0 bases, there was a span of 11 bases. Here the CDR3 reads CASSHQLGSGNTIYF. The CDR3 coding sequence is TGTGCCAGCAGCCATCAACTTGGCTCTGGAAACACCATATATTTT.

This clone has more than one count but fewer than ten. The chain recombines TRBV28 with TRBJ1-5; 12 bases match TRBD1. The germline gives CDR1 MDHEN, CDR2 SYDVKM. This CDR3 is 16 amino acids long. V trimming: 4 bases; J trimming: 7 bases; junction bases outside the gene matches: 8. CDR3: CASSYAGTGGGQPQHF. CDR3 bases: TGTGCCAGCAGTTACGCCGGGACAGGGGGCGGCCAGCCCCAGCATTTT.

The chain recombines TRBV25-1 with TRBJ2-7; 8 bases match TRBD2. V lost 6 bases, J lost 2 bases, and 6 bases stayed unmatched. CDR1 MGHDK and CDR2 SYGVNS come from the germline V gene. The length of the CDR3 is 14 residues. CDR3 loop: CASSPPGGPYEQYF. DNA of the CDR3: TGTGCCAGCAGCCCCCCGGGAGGGCCCTACGAGCAGTACTTC.

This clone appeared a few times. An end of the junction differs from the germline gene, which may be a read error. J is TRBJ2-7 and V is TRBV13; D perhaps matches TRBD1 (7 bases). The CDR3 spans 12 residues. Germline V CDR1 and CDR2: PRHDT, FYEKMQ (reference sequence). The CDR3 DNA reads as TGTGCCAGCAGCTTAAGGTGGGGGGACAGTACGTTC. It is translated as CASSLRWGDSTF.

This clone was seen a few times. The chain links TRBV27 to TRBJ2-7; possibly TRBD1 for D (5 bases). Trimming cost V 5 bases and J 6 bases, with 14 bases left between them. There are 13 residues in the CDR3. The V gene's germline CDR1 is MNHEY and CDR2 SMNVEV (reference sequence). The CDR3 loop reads CASSATGHLEQYF. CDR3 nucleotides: TGTGCCAGCAGTGCTACAGGACACCTCGAGCAGTACTTC.

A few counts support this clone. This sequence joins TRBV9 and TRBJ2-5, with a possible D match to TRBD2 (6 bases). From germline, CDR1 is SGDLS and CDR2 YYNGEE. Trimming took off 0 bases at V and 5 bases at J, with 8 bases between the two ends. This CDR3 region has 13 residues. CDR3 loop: CASSVEGRETQYF. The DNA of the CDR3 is TGTGCCAGCAGCGTAGAAGGGAGGGAGACCCAGTACTTC. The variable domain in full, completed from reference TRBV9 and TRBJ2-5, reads DSGVTQTPKHLITATGQRVTLRCSPRSGDLSVYWYQQSLDQGLQFLIQYYNGEERAKGNILERFSAQQFPDLHSELNLSSLELGDSALYFCASSVEGRETQYFGPGTRLLVL.

The DNA of the CDR3 is TGTGCCAGCAGCTTGATGGACAGGGGAAACTATGGCTACACCTTC. The encoded protein is CASSLMDRGNYGYTF. The V and J genes are TRBV11-2 and TRBJ1-2; 9 bases match TRBD1. The CDR3 sequence is 15 residues long. Germline V lookup: CDR1 SGHAT, CDR2 FQNNGV. J gave up 2 bases and V 3 bases, and 4 bases lay outside the gene matches. The full variable domain, its missing parts supplied by reference TRBV11-2 and TRBJ1-2, is EAGVAQSPRYKIIEKRQSVAFWCNPISGHATLYWYQQILGQGPKLLIQFQNNGVVDDSQLPKDRFSAERLKGVDSTLKIQPAKLEDSAVYLCASSLMDRGNYGYTFGSGTRLTVV.

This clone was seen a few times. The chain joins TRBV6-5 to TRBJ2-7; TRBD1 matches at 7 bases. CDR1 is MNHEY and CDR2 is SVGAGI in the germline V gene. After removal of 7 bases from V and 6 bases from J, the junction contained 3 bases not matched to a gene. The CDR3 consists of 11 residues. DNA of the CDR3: TGTGCCAGCACAAGGGGGCTCGAGCAGTACTTC. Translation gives CASTRGLEQYF.

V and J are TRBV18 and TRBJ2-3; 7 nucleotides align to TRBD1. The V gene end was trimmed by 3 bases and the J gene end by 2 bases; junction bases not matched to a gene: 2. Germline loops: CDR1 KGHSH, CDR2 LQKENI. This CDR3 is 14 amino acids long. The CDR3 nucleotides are TGTGCCAGCTCACCTGACAGGGCCACAGATACGCAGTATTTT. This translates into CASSPDRATDTQYF.

The CDR3 sequence: CASSTTGGETQYF. The CDR3 DNA follows: TGTGCCAGCAGCACCACAGGGGGAGAGACCCAGTACTTC. The chain recombines TRBV9 with TRBJ2-5; 8 positions match TRBD1. Trimming removed 4 bases from V and 4 bases from J; junction bases left unmatched: 3. The CDR3 totals 13 residues. Germline V gene data show CDR1 as SGDLS and CDR2 as YYNGEE.

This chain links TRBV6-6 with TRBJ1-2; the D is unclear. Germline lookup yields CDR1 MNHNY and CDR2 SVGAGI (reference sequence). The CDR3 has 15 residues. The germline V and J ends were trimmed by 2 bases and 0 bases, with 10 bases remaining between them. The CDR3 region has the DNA TGTGCCAGCAGTTACCCACAGAGAGCTAACTATGGCTACACCTTC. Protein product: CASSYPQRANYGYTF.

CDR3: CASSLGALAATDTQYF. The CDR3 DNA follows: TGTGCCAGCAGCTTAGGGGCCCTAGCGGCCACAGATACGCAGTATTTT. V is TRBV7-2 and J is TRBJ2-3; TRBD2 matches at 7 bases. Germline V lookup: CDR1 SGHTA, CDR2 FQGNSA. V lost 1 base and J lost 2; bases outside the gene matches: 6. The CDR3 runs to 16 residues. Using reference TRBV7-2 and TRBJ2-3 for the parts outside the CDR3, the full variable domain is GAGVSQSPSNKVTEKGKDVELRCDPISGHTALYWYRQSLGQGLEFLIYFQGNSAPDKSGLPSDRFSAERTGGSVSTLTIQRTQQEDSAVYLCASSLGALAATDTQYFGPGTRLTVL.

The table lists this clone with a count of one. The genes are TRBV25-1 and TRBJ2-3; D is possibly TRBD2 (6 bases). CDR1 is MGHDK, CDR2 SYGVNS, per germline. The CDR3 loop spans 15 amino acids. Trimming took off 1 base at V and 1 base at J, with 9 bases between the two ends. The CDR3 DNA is TGTGCCAGCAGTGAATTGGGGGAGGGCACAGATACGCAGTATTTT. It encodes CASSELGEGTDTQYF.

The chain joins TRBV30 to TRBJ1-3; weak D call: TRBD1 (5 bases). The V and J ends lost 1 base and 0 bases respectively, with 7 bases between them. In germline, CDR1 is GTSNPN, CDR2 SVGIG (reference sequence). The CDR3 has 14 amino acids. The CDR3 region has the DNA TGTGCCTGGAGTGGGACATCCTCTGGAAACACCATATATTTT. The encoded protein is CAWSGTSSGNTIYF.

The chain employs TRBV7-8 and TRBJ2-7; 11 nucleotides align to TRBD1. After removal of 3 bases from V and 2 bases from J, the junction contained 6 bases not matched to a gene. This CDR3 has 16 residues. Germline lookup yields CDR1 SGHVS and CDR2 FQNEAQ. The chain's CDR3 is CASSFPDRGLAYEQYF. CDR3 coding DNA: TGTGCCAGCAGCTTTCCGGACAGGGGGCTTGCCTACGAGCAGTACTTC. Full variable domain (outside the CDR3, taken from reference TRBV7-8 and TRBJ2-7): GAGVSQSPRYKVAKRGQDVALRCDPISGHVSLFWYQQALGQGPEFLTYFQNEAQLDKSGLPSDRFFAERPEGSVSTLKIQRTQQEDSAVYLCASSFPDRGLAYEQYFGPGTRLTVT.

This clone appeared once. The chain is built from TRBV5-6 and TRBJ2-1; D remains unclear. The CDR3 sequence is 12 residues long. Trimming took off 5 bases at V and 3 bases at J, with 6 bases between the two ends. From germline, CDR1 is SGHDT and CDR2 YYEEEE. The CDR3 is CASSLSYNEQFF. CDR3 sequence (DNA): TGTGCCAGCAGTCTCAGCTACAATGAGCAGTTCTTC. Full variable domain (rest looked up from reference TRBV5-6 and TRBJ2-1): DAGVTQSPTHLIKTRGQQVTLRCSPKSGHDTVSWYQQALGQGPQFIFQYYEEEERQRGNFPDRFSGHQFPNYSSELNVNALLLGDSALYLCASSLSYNEQFFGPGTRLTVL.

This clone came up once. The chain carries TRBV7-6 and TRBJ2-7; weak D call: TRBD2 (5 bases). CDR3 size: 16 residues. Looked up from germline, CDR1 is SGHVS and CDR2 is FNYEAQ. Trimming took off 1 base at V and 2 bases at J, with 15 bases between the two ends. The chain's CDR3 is CASSLGGSGSTYEQYF. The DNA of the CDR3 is TGTGCCAGCAGCTTAGGCGGGTCGGGGTCAACCTACGAGCAGTACTTC.

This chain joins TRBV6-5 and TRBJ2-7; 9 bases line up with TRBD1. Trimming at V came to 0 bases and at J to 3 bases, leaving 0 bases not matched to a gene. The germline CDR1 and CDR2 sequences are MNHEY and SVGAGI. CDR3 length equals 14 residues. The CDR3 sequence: CASSYSDRGYEQYF. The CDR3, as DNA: TGTGCCAGCAGTTACTCGGACAGGGGCTACGAGCAGTACTTC.

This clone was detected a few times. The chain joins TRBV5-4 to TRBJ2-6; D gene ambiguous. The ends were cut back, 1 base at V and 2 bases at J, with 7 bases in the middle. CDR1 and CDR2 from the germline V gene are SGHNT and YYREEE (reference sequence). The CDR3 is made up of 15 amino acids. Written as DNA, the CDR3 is TGTGCCAGCAGCTTGACTTCCGCTGGGGCCAACGTCCTGACTTTC. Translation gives CASSLTSAGANVLTF.

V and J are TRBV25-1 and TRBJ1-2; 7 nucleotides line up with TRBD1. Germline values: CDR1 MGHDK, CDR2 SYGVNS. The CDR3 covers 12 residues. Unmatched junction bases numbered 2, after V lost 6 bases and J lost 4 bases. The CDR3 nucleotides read TGTGCCAGCAGCCAGGGGGGCTATGGCTACACCTTC. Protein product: CASSQGGYGYTF.

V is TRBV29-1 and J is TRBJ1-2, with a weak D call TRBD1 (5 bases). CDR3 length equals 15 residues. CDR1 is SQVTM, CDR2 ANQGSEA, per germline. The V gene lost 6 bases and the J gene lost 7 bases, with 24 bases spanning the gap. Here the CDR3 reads CSVISGKAGMFGYTF. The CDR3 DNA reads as TGCAGCGTGATCTCAGGGAAGGCAGGGATGTTTGGCTACACCTTC.

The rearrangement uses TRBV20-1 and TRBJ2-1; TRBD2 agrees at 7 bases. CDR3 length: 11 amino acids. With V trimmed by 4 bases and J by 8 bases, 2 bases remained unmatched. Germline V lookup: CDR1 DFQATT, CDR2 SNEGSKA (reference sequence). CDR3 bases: TGCAGTGCTACAGCGGGATATGAGCAGTTCTTC. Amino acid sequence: CSATAGYEQFF.

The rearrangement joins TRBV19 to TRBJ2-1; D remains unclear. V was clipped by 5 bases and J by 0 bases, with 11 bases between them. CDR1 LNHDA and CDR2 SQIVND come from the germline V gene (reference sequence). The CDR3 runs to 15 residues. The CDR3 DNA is TGTGCCAGTAGTCCCCTAACCCGCTCCTACAATGAGCAGTTCTTC. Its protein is CASSPLTRSYNEQFF.

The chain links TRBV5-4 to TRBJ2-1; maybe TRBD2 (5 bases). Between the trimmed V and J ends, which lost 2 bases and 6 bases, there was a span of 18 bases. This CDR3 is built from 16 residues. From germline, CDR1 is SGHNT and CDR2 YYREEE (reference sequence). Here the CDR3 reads CASSLKRFLLGNEQFF. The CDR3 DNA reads TGTGCCAGCAGCTTAAAGCGGTTTTTGTTGGGCAATGAGCAGTTCTTC.

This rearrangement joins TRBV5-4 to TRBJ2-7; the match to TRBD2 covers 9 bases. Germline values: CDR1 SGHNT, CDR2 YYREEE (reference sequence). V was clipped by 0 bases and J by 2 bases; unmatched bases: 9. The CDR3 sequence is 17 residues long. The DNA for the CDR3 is TGTGCCAGCAGCTTGGGGGGGCTTAGCGGGGGAACCTACGAGCAGTACTTC. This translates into CASSLGGLSGGTYEQYF.

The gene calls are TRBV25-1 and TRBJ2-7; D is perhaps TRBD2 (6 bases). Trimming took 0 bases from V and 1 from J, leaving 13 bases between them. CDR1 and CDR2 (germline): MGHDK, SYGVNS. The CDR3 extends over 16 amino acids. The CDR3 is CASSEYGGVTSYEQYF. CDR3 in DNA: TGTGCCAGCAGTGAATATGGCGGGGTTACTTCCTACGAGCAGTACTTC.

CDR3 nucleotide sequence: TGCGCCAGCATATGGCAGACCTACGAGCAGTACTTC. Amino acid sequence: CASIWQTYEQYF. The chain combines TRBV10-1 with TRBJ2-7; D is ambiguous. The CDR3 sequence is 12 residues long. V was cut by 7 bases and J by 2 bases, with 9 bases left in between. Germline V gene data show CDR1 as WNHNN and CDR2 as SYGVQD (reference sequence).